This T cell receptor beta chain is from a study of blood T cells in healthy people across ages. Primed by a sample-barcoded 5' primer and a J-beta primer mix, a second PCR proceeded for about 7 to 12 cycles. TCRdb analysed the 5' RACE reads with MiXCR anew, one entry per CDR3 protein. The repertoire holds approximately 1,000,000 distinct CDR3 sequences, with 35% to 45% as singletons. Deletions cut 8 bases from V and 4 bases from J, with 13 bases between. Germline V CDR1 and CDR2: SGHVT, SQSDAQ. The CDR3 is 13 amino acids. Study findings and constraints: Donor CMV infection status was unknown, possibly confounding age-related changes in expanded clonotypes.

This clonotype has more than one count but fewer than ten. What it recognizes is unknown. Russia was home to the donors, healthy Caucasian individuals aged 6 to 90. The sequence was obtained from a man younger than 35 in good health. The J gene is TRBJ2-3, the V gene TRBV7-4; D is perhaps TRBD2 (6 bases). Sequencing used blood. CDR3 sequence (DNA): TGTGCCAGCCCCACGGGGGTCCCAGATACGCAGTATTTT. Residues: CASPTGVPDTQYF. The variable domain in full, completed from reference TRBV7-4 and TRBJ2-3, reads GAGVSQSPRYKVAKRGRDVALRCDSISGHVTLYWYRQTLGQGSEVLTYSQSDAQRDKSGRPSGRFSAERPERSVSTLKIQRTEQGDSAVYLCASPTGVPDTQYFGPGTRLTVL.